The 10 T cell receptor beta chains reported below all come from one sample, sequenced in a study of blood T cell repertoires in COVID-19. The table came from immunoSEQ multiplex PCR; TCRdb's copy has only in-frame clones and leaves some out. This table has some 72,000 clones, roughly 90% appearing once. Material: peripheral blood. These receptors were taken from a man in his fifties or sixties with active COVID-19.

CDR3 loop: CASSTTPWQGAYEQYF. The CDR3 DNA reads as TGTGCCAGCAGTACTACGCCCTGGCAGGGGGCCTACGAGCAGTACTTC. The chain is built from TRBV28 and TRBJ2-7; 7 nucleotides agree with TRBD1. J gave up 2 bases and V 5 bases, and 12 bases lay outside the gene matches. Germline assignment: CDR1 MDHEN and CDR2 SYDVKM. The CDR3 contains 16 residues.

This rearrangement joins TRBV28 to TRBJ1-2; no firm D call. This CDR3 has 13 residues. Trimming stripped 5 bases from V and 4 bases from J, with 11 bases between. From germline, CDR1 is MDHEN and CDR2 SYDVKM. The DNA of the CDR3 is TGTGCCAGCAGTCCCACCCAGTCCTATGGCTACACCTTC. As protein: CASSPTQSYGYTF.

The CDR3 here is CSVEGSDSGPSYGYTF. CDR3 coding DNA: TGCAGCGTTGAAGGTTCTGACAGTGGCCCCTCCTATGGCTACACCTTC. J is TRBJ1-2 and V is TRBV29-1, with D possibly TRBD1 on 5 matching bases. This CDR3 is 16 amino acids long. The germline CDR1 and CDR2 sequences are SQVTM and ANQGSEA. Trimming pared 1 base from V and 4 bases from J, leaving 19 bases between.

V gene TRBV7-9 combines with J gene TRBJ2-7, with 7 bases identical to TRBD2. This CDR3 has 16 residues. Germline V lookup: CDR1 SEHNR, CDR2 FQNEAQ (reference sequence). The J segment lost 3 bases and the V segment lost 2 bases, leaving 10 bases of the junction unmatched. CDR3 region: CASSLLGEGLSYEQYF. The DNA of the CDR3 is TGTGCCAGCAGCTTATTGGGGGAGGGATTAAGCTACGAGCAGTACTTC.

CDR3 DNA: TGTGCCAGCTCACCACGTAACTCCTACGAGCAGTACTTC. It specifies CASSPRNSYEQYF. The chain joins TRBV18 to TRBJ2-7; D gene unclear. The germline V and J ends were trimmed by 1 base and 0 bases, with 4 bases remaining between them. The CDR3 is 13 residues long. The germline V gene has CDR1 KGHSH and CDR2 LQKENI.

The chain employs TRBV28 and TRBJ1-4; no reliable D call. CDR3 length: 12 residues. The germline CDR1 and CDR2 sequences are MDHEN and SYDVKM. Trimming stripped 5 bases from V and 5 bases from J, with 6 bases between. The CDR3 sequence: CASSGGNEKLFF. CDR3 coding DNA: TGTGCCAGCAGTGGAGGGAATGAAAAACTGTTTTTT.

The chain recombines TRBV9 with TRBJ2-5; D is perhaps TRBD1 (5 bases). This CDR3 has 14 amino acids. V was trimmed by 0 bases and J by 2 bases, leaving 8 bases between them. The germline CDR1 and CDR2 sequences are SGDLS and YYNGEE. DNA for the CDR3: TGTGCCAGCAGCGTAGGATCAGGGCAAGAGACCCAGTACTTC. Translating gives CASSVGSGQETQYF.

V gene TRBV5-6 combines with J gene TRBJ2-2, with D possibly being TRBD1 (5 bases). V lost 6 bases and J 5 bases, leaving 20 bases between the germline ends. The V gene's germline CDR1 is SGHDT and CDR2 YYEEEE. The CDR3 consists of 16 residues. CDR3 protein: CASTRTRQMQTGELFF. CDR3 sequence (DNA): TGTGCCAGCACCAGAACCAGACAGATGCAAACCGGGGAGCTGTTTTTT.

The chain combines TRBV12-5 with TRBJ2-7; TRBD1 matches at 9 bases. Losses at the gene ends were 5 bases for V and 4 bases for J; bases not matched to a gene: 3. Germline CDR1 is LGHNT and CDR2 is FRNRAP. The length of the CDR3 is 13 residues. This CDR3 is CASGLGTGYEQYF. The CDR3 DNA follows: TGTGCTAGTGGTCTCGGGACAGGGTACGAGCAGTACTTC.

The rearrangement links TRBV4-3 to TRBJ2-1; TRBD1 agrees at 7 bases. The CDR3 spans 15 residues. The trim removed 2 bases at V and 8 bases at J, leaving 9 bases unmatched. In germline, CDR1 is LGHNA, CDR2 YSLEER. This CDR3 is CASSQQQGILHEQFF. The DNA for the CDR3 is TGCGCCAGCAGCCAACAACAGGGGATCCTACATGAGCAGTTCTTC.